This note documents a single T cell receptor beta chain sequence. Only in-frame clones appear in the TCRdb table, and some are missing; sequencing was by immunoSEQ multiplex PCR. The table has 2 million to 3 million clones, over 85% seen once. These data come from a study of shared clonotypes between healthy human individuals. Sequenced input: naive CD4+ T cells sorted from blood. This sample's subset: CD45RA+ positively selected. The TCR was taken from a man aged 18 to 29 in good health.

CDR3 sequence: CAISGGGAPSYEQYF. The CDR3 bases are TGTGCCATCAGTGGTGGCGGGGCCCCCTCCTACGAGCAGTACTTC. The V call is TRBV10-3, the J call TRBJ2-7, with TRBD2 as a possible D gene (6 bases). The CDR3 has 15 amino acids. V lost 4 bases and J lost 0, with 13 bases in between. Germline CDR1 reads ENHRY; CDR2 reads SYGVKD.